This T cell receptor beta chain was identified during a study of chemoradiotherapy in HPV16-positive cancers. The V end was cut by 1 base, the J end by 2 bases, with 14 bases between. The CDR3 totals 16 residues. Germline CDR1 is MDHEN and CDR2 is SYDVKM. Study-wide results and limits: Functional assays defining HPV-specific T cells used only a couple of HPV16-positive patients. Candidate HPV-specific clones and E7-related TCR motifs grew in tumor during treatment.

The protocol was immunoSEQ multiplex PCR, while the TCRdb copy is restricted to in-frame clones and leaves out a portion. The sample has thousands of clones; 75% to 85% are singletons. For this clone: No antigen is known for it.

The clonotype comes from a human donor with HPV-associated anogenital cancer. Sampling took place from a patient who underwent chemoradiotherapy. The V and J genes are TRBV28 and TRBJ1-1; D call uncertain. Here the CDR3 DNA reads TGTGCCAGCAGTTTATCACCTCGGACTGTTAACACTGAAGCTTTCTTT. Encoded protein: CASSLSPRTVNTEAFF. The full variable domain, in which reference TRBV28 and TRBJ1-1 provide the parts outside the CDR3, is DVKVTQSSRYLVKRTGEKVFLECVQDMDHENMFWYRQDPGLGLRLIYFSYDVKMKEKGDIPEGYSVSREKKERFSLILESASTNQTSMYLCASSLSPRTVNTEAFFGQGTRLTVV.